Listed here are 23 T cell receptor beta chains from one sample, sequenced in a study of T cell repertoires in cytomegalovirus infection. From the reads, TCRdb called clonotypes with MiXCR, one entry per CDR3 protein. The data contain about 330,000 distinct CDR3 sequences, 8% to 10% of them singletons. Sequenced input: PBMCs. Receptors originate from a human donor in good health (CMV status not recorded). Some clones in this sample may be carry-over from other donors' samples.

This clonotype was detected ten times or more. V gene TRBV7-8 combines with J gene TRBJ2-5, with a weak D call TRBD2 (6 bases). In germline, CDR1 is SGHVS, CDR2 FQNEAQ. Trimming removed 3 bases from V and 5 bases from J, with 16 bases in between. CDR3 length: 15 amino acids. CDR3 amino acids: CASSLYWGVDETQYF. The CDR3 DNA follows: TGTGCCAGCAGCTTGTATTGGGGGGTAGATGAGACCCAGTACTTC. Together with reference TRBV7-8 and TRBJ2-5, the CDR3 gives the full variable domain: GAGVSQSPRYKVAKRGQDVALRCDPISGHVSLFWYQQALGQGPEFLTYFQNEAQLDKSGLPSDRFFAERPEGSVSTLKIQRTQQEDSAVYLCASSLYWGVDETQYFGPGTRLLVL.

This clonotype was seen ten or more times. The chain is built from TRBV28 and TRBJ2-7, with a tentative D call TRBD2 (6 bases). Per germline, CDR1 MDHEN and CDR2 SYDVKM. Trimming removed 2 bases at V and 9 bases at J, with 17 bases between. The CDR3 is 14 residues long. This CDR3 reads CASSLRFRGMWQYF. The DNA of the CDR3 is TGTGCCAGCAGTTTAAGGTTCCGCGGGATGTGGCAGTACTTC.

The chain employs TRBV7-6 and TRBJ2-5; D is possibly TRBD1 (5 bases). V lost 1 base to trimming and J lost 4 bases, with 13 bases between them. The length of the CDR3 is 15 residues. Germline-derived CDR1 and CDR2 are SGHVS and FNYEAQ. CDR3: CASSLEWRQGETQYF. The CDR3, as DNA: TGTGCCAGCAGCTTAGAATGGCGGCAGGGAGAGACCCAGTACTTC. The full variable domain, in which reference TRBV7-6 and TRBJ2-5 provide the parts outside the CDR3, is GAGVSQSPRYKVTKRGQDVALRCDPISGHVSLYWYRQALGQGPEFLTYFNYEAQQDKSGLPNDRFSAERPEGSISTLTIQRTEQRDSAMYRCASSLEWRQGETQYFGPGTRLLVL.

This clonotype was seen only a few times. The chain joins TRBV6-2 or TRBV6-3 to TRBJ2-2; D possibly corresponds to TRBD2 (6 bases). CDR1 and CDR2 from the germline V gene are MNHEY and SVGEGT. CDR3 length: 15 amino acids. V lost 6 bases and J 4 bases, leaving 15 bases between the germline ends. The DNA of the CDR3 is TGTGCCAGCAGACCCGGGGGACTCTTCACCGGGGAGCTGTTTTTT. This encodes CASRPGGLFTGELFF.

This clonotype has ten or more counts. The CDR3 spells CASSLDRGAAQPQHF. The CDR3 DNA sequence: TGTGCCAGCAGCTTAGATCGGGGGGCGGCTCAGCCCCAGCATTTT. The chain has TRBV7-2 and TRBJ1-5, with D perhaps matching TRBD1 (6 bases). Germline CDR1 is SGHTA and CDR2 is FQGNSA. V gave up 1 base and J gave up 6 bases, with 13 bases separating them. CDR3 length: 15 residues.

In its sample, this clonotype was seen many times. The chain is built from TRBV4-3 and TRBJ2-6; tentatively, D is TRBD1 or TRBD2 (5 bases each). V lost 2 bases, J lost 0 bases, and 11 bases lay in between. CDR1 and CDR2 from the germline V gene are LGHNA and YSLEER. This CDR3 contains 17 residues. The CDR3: CASSQTTGTSGANVLTF. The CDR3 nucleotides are TGCGCCAGCAGCCAAACTACTGGGACCTCTGGGGCCAACGTCCTGACTTTC.

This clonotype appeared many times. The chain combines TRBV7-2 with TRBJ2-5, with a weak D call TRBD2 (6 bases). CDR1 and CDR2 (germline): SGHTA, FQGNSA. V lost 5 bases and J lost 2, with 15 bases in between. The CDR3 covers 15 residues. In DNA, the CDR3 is TGTGCCAGCAGCCCGAGTGCGGGGCCTCAAGAGACCCAGTACTTC. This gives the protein CASSPSAGPQETQYF. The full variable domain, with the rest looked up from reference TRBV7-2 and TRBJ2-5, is GAGVSQSPSNKVTEKGKDVELRCDPISGHTALYWYRQSLGQGLEFLIYFQGNSAPDKSGLPSDRFSAERTGGSVSTLTIQRTQQEDSAVYLCASSPSAGPQETQYFGPGTRLLVL.

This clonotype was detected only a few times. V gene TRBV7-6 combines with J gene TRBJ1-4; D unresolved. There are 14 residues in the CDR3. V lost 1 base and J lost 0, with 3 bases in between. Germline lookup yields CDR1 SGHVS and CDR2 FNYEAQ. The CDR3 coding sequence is TGTGCCAGCAGCTTAGAAGCAACTAATGAAAAACTGTTTTTT. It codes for CASSLEATNEKLFF.

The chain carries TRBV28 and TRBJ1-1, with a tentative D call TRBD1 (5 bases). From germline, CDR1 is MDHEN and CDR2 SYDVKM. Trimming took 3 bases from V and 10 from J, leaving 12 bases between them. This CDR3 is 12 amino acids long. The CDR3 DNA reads TGTGCCAGCAGTTTGATGGGACTCGGAGCTTTCTTT. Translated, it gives CASSLMGLGAFF.

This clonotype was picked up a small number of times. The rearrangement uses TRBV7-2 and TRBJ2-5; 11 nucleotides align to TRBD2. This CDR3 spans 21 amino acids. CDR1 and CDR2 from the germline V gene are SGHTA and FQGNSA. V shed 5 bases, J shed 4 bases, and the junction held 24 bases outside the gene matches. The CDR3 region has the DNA TGTGCCAGCAGCCGCCCCCTATTGCGTCTAGCGGGGGGACGGGAATCAGAGACCCAGTACTTC. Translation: CASSRPLLRLAGGRESETQYF.

CDR3 sequence reads: CASSAGQDIVNEQFF. The CDR3 DNA reads as TGTGCCAGCAGCGCGGGACAGGATATTGTCAATGAGCAGTTCTTC. The chain uses TRBV7-7 and TRBJ2-1, with 8 bases aligning to TRBD1. Germline V gene lookup returns CDR1 SSHAT and CDR2 FNYEAQ (reference sequence). The V segment lost 5 bases and the J segment 6 bases; nucleotides outside the gene matches: 9. This CDR3 is 15 amino acids long.

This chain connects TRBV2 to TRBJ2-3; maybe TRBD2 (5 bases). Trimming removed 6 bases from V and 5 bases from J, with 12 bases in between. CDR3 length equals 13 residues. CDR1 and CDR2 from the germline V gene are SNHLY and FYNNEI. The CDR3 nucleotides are TGTGCCAGCAGAGGACTCTCGGTAGATACGCAGTATTTT. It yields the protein CASRGLSVDTQYF.

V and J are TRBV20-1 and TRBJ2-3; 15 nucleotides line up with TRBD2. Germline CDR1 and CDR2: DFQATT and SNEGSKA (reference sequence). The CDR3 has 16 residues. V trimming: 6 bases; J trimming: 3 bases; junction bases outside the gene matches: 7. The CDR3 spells CSATGTSGRSTDTQYF. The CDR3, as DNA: TGCAGTGCGACCGGGACTAGCGGGAGGTCTACAGATACGCAGTATTTT.

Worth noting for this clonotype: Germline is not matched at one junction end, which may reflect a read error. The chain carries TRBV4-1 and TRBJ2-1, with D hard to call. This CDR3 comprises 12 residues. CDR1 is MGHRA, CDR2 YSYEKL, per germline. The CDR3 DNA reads TGTGCCAGCAGCCAAGATTTCTATGAGCAGTTCTTC. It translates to CASSQDFYEQFF.

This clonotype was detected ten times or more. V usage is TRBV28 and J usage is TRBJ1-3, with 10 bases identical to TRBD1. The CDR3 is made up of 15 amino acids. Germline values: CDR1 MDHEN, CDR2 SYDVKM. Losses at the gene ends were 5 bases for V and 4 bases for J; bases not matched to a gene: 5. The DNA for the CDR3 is TGTGCCAGCAGTCGACAGGGGGCGCCCGGAAACACCATATATTTT. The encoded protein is CASSRQGAPGNTIYF. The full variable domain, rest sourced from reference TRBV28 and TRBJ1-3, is DVKVTQSSRYLVKRTGEKVFLECVQDMDHENMFWYRQDPGLGLRLIYFSYDVKMKEKGDIPEGYSVSREKKERFSLILESASTNQTSMYLCASSRQGAPGNTIYFGEGSWLTVV.

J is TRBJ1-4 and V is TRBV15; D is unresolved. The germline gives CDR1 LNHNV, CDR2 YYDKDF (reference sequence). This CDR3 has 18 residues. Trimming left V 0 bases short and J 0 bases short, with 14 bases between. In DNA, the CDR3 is TGTGCCACCAGCAGAGATACAAGGCCAGACGCAACTAATGAAAAACTGTTTTTT. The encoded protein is CATSRDTRPDATNEKLFF.

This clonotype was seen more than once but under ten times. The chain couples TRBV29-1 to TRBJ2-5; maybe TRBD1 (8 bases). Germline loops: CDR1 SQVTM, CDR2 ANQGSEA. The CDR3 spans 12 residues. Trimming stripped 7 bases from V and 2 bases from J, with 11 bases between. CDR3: CSERDRQETQYF. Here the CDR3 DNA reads TGCAGCGAGCGGGACAGGCAAGAGACCCAGTACTTC.

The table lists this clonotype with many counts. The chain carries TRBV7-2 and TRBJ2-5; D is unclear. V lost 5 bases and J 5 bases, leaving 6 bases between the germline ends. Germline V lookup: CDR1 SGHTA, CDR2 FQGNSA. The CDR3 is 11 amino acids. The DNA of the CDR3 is TGTGCCAGCAGCCATACCGAGACCCAGTACTTC. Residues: CASSHTETQYF. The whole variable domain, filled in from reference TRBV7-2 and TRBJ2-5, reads GAGVSQSPSNKVTEKGKDVELRCDPISGHTALYWYRQSLGQGLEFLIYFQGNSAPDKSGLPSDRFSAERTGGSVSTLTIQRTQQEDSAVYLCASSHTETQYFGPGTRLLVL.

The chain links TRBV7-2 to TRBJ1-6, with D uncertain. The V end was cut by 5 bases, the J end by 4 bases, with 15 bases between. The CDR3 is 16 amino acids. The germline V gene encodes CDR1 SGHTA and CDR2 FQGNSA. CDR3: CASSRQGAGYNSPLHF. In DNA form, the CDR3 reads TGTGCCAGCAGCAGACAAGGCGCAGGTTATAATTCACCCCTCCACTTT.

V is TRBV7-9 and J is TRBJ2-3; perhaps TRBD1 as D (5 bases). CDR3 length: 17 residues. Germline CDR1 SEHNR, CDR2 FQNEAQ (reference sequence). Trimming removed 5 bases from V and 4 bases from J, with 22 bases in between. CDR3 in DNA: TGTGCCAGCAGCCCCCCCTGGGGCCCGGCCCGGGCAGATACGCAGTATTTT. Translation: CASSPPWGPARADTQYF. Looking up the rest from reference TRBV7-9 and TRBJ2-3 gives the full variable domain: DTGVSQNPRHKITKRGQNVTFRCDPISEHNRLYWYRQTLGQGPEFLTYFQNEAQLEKSRLLSDRFSAERPKGSFSTLEIQRTEQGDSAMYLCASSPPWGPARADTQYFGPGTRLTVL.

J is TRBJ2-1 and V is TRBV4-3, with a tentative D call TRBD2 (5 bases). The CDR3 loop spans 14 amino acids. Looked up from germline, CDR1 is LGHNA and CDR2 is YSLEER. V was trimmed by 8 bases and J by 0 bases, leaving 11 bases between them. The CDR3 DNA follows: TGCGCCAGCGGCACCGGGGACTCCTACAATGAGCAGTTCTTC. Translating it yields CASGTGDSYNEQFF.

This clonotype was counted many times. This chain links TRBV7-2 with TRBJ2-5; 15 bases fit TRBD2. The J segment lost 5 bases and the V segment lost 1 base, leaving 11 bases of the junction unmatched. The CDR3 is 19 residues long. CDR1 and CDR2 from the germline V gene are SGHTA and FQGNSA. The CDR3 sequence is CASSLVGPGTSGGLETQYF. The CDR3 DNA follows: TGTGCCAGCAGCTTAGTGGGACCCGGGACTAGCGGGGGGCTGGAGACCCAGTACTTC.

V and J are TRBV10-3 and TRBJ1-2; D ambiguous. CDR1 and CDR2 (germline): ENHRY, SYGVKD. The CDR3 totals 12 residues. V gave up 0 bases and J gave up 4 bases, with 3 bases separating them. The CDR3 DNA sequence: TGTGCCATCAGTGAGTCGGGCTATGGCTACACCTTC. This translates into CAISESGYGYTF.